A selection of T cell receptor beta chains follows, all from one sample in a study of control samples from healthy donors and cancer patients. The repertoire was sequenced with immunoSEQ multiplex PCR; TCRdb's copy has only in-frame clones and lacks some. The table lists about 59,000 clones, 92% of them singletons, with around 1.7% in the top ten. The sequenced material came from PBMCs. The receptors were gathered from a man in his forties or fifties with colorectal cancer. Each CDR3 is given with its conserved first and last residue. The D gene is left open where the match is weak. Size tells how often a clone was seen (once, few, many) or the class of an expanded clone, and some rows leave it out.

>.|.|TRBJ1-1|TRBV18
TGTGCCAGCTCACCGGACAGTTACATGAACACTGAAGCTTTCTTT
CASSPDSYMNTEAFF
>.|.|TRBJ1-2|TRBV7-9
TGTGCCAGCAGCCGCCGAGGAGCGGAGGTTAACTATGGCTACACCTTC
CASSRRGAEVNYGYTF
>.|.|TRBJ2-7|TRBV19
TGTGCCAGTAGTATGTTTCGTCGGGGGACCTACGAGCAGTACTTC
CASSMFRRGTYEQYF
>.|.|TRBJ1-5|TRBV12-3/TRBV12-4
TGTGCCAGCAGTTTTAATCAGCCCCAGCATTTT
CASSFNQPQHF
>.|TRBD1|TRBJ1-5|TRBV2
TGTGCCAGCAGCCAGGACAGGGGGAACAATCAGCCCCAGCATTTT
CASSQDRGNNQPQHF
>.|.|TRBJ2-3|TRBV7-3
TGTGCCAGCAGCTTAATCGCGGAGCTGGATACGCAGTATTTT
CASSLIAELDTQYF
>.|TRBD1|TRBJ1-2|TRBV18
TGTGCCAGCTCACCCACCGGACAGGGGGCGCGAGATGGCTACACCTTC
CASSPTGQGARDGYTF
>.|.|TRBJ2-6|TRBV18
TGTGCCAGCTCACCGACAGTCTCTGGGGCCAACGTCCTGACTTTC
CASSPTVSGANVLTF
>.|TRBD2|TRBJ2-5|TRBV6-6
TGTGCCAGCAGTTACGCCGCTAGCGGGGGGGAGACCCAGTACTTC
CASSYAASGGETQYF
>.|TRBD1|TRBJ1-4|TRBV5-4
TGTGCCAGCAGCCCCGGGACAGGGGGTACAACTAATGAAAAACTGTTTTTT
CASSPGTGGTTNEKLFF
>.|TRBD2|TRBJ2-3|TRBV5-4
TGTGCCAGCAGCCGTGAGCGGGAAGATACGCAGTATTTT
CASSREREDTQYF
>.|.|TRBJ1-5|TRBV19
TGTGCCAGTAGTAGCCTGGCGGGTCAGAGCAATCAGCCCCAGCATTTT
CASSSLAGQSNQPQHF
>.|.|TRBJ2-7|TRBV29-1
TGCTCTTCGTGTACCTACGAGCAGTACTTC
CSSCTYEQYF
>.|.|TRBJ2-5|TRBV7-3
TGTACCAGCAGCCCCGTCCAGGGAGGAGAGACCCAGTACTTC
CTSSPVQGGETQYF
>few|.|TRBJ1-5|TRBV11-2
TGTGCCAGCAGCTCGCAAGGGAGCAATCAGCCCCAGCATTTT
CASSSQGSNQPQHF
>.|.|TRBJ1-2|TRBV3-1/TRBV3-2
TGTGCCAGCAGCCTAAGGGGCCCACGGGCCTATGGCTACACCTTC
CASSLRGPRAYGYTF
>.|.|TRBJ2-7|TRBV5-1
TGCGCCAGCAGCCCCGGAGGGGCGTGGTACTTC
CASSPGGAWYF
>once|TRBD2|TRBJ2-1|TRBV3-1/TRBV3-2
TGTGCCAGCAGCCATAAACTAGCGGACTACAATGAGCAGTTCTTC
CASSHKLADYNEQFF
>.|.|TRBJ1-4|TRBV7-2
TGTGCCAGCAGCTTAAATGGTATCCTGGGGGAAAAACTGTTTTTT
CASSLNGILGEKLFF
>few|TRBD1|TRBJ1-4|TRBV4-1
TGCGCCAGCAGCCAGGGGTCGGAGACAGGGAGAATTGTAACTAATGAAAAACTGTTTTTT
CASSQGSETGRIVTNEKLFF
>once|.|TRBJ1-2|TRBV29-1
TGCAGCGTTGAAACCCACAGGGTGGGCCGTGGGACCTTGGGCTACACCTTC
CSVETHRVGRGTLGYTF
>.|.|TRBJ1-5|TRBV11-2
TGTGCCAGCAGCTTAGCCGGGGGAAACCAGCCCCAGCATTTT
CASSLAGGNQPQHF
>.|.|TRBJ2-2|TRBV7-2
TGTGCCAGCACCCTAAAGCGCACCGGGGAGCTGTTTTTT
CASTLKRTGELFF
>.|TRBD1|TRBJ1-2|TRBV7-2
TGTGCCAGCGGACGCAGGGACAGCTATGGCTACACCTTC
CASGRRDSYGYTF
>.|.|TRBJ2-7|TRBV5-1
TGCGCCAGCAGCCCCGGAACCCCCAGGGCAGGGGAGCAGTACTTC
CASSPGTPRAGEQYF
>.|.|TRBJ2-7|TRBV27
TGTGCCAGCAGTTTAGTCCCCTTAAGCTCCTACGAGCAGTACTTC
CASSLVPLSSYEQYF
>once|.|TRBJ1-5|TRBV3-1/TRBV3-2
TGTGCCAGCAGCCAAGATTCGTCCGGGACAAAGTTTTATAGCAATCAGCCCCAGCATTTT
CASSQDSSGTKFYSNQPQHF
>few|.|TRBJ2-2|TRBV7-9
TGTGCCAGCAGCGCCCAGAAAGGGGGCGGGGCCGGGGAGCTGTTTTTT
CASSAQKGGGAGELFF
>once|.|TRBJ1-1|TRBV12-3/TRBV12-4
TGTGCCAGCAGTTTTGGGAGGGGCGCTTTCTTT
CASSFGRGAFF
>.|.|TRBJ1-6|TRBV7-2
TGTGCCAGCAGCTTAAACAGGGAAAATTCACCCCTCCACTTT
CASSLNRENSPLHF
>.|.|TRBJ1-3|TRBV7-2
TGTGCCAGCAGCAGGGCGGCAGACTCTGGAAACACCATATATTTT
CASSRAADSGNTIYF
>.|.|TRBJ2-1|TRBV7-3
TGTGCCAGCAGACAAACCGGGGAGTTGATGCTATACAATGAGCAGTTCTTC
CASRQTGELMLYNEQFF
>.|TRBD2|TRBJ2-7|TRBV19
TGTGCCAGTAGTCCCTCCGGGGCGGGGGGGCCCCACGAGCAGTACTTC
CASSPSGAGGPHEQYF